The clone carrying this T cell receptor (beta chain) was seen a few times. TCRdb independently ran MiXCR on the RT-PCR reads; one entry per CDR3 protein. The repertoire holds about 680,000 distinct CDR3 sequences, with 14% as singletons. The CDR3 is 17 amino acids. CDR1 and CDR2 from the germline V gene are SGHDT and YYEEEE. Trimming took off 4 bases at V and 2 bases at J, with 21 bases between the two ends. The rearrangement uses TRBV5-6 and TRBJ2-5, with D tentatively TRBD2 (5 bases). The clonotype originates from a female donor in good health, serving as a healthy control. Sequencing was carried out using memory CD4+ T cells from blood. The CDR3 region has the DNA TGTGCCAGCAGCCTCCTCGGGATACAATACGATCAAGAGACCCAGTACTTC. It specifies CASSLLGIQYDQETQYF.